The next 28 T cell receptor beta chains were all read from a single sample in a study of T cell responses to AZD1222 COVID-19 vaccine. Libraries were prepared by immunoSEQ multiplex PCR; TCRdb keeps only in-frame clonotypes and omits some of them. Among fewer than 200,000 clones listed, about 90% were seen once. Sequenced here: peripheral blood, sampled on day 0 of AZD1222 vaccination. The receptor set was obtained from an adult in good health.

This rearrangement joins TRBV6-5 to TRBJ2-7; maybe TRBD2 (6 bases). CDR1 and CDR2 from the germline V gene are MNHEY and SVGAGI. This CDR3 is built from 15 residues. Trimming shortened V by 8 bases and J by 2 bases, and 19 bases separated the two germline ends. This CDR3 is CASGRGQTLAYEQYF. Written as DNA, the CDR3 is TGTGCCAGCGGGCGGGGCCAGACCCTGGCCTACGAGCAGTACTTC.

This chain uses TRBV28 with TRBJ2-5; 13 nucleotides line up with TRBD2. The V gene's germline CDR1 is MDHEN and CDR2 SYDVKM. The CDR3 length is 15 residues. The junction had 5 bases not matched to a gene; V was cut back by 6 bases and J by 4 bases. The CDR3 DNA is TGTGCCAGCAGGGGACTAGCGGGAAAAACAGAGACCCAGTACTTC. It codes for CASRGLAGKTETQYF. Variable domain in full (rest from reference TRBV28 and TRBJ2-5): DVKVTQSSRYLVKRTGEKVFLECVQDMDHENMFWYRQDPGLGLRLIYFSYDVKMKEKGDIPEGYSVSREKKERFSLILESASTNQTSMYLCASRGLAGKTETQYFGPGTRLLVL.

CDR3 loop: CAISESTIGEPQHF. CDR3 DNA sequence: TGTGCCATCAGTGAGTCGACCATAGGAGAGCCCCAGCATTTT. The chain has TRBV10-3 and TRBJ1-5, with D unclear. Germline V lookup: CDR1 ENHRY, CDR2 SYGVKD. The CDR3 spans 14 residues. Trimming removed 0 bases from V and 8 bases from J, with 11 bases in between.

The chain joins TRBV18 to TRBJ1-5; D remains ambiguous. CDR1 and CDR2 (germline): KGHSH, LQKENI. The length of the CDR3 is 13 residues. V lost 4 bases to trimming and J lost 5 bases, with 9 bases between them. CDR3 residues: CASSQDVHQPQHF. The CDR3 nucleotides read TGTGCCAGCTCACAGGACGTACATCAGCCCCAGCATTTT.

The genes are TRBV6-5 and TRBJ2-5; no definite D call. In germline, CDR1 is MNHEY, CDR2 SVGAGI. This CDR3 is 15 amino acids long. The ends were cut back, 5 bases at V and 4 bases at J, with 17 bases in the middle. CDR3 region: CASSLRVHPRETQYF. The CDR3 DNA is TGTGCCAGCAGTCTCCGGGTCCATCCGAGAGAGACCCAGTACTTC.

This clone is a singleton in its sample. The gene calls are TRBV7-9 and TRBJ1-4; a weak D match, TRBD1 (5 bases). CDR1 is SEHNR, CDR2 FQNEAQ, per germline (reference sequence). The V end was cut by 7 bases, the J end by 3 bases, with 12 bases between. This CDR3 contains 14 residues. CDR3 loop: CASNPDSSNEKLFF. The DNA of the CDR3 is TGTGCCAGCAACCCAGACAGCTCTAATGAAAAACTGTTTTTT.

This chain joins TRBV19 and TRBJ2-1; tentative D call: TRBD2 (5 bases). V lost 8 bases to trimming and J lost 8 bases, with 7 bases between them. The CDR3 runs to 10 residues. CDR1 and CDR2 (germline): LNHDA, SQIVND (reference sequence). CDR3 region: CASSGYEQFF. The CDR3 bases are TGTGCCAGTTCGGGGTATGAGCAGTTCTTC. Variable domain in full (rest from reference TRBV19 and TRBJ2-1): DGGITQSPKYLFRKEGQNVTLSCEQNLNHDAMYWYRQDPGQGLRLIYYSQIVNDFQKGDIAEGYSVSREKKESFPLTVTSAQKNPTAFYLCASSGYEQFFGPGTRLTVL.

This CDR3 reads CASSPSWGKDEQFF. CDR3 DNA sequence: TGTGCCAGCAGTCCGTCCTGGGGGAAAGATGAGCAGTTCTTC. V is TRBV28 and J is TRBJ2-1; D assignment may be TRBD1 or TRBD2 (5 bases each). V was clipped by 5 bases and J by 8 bases, with 16 bases between them. The CDR3 covers 14 residues. Per germline, CDR1 MDHEN and CDR2 SYDVKM.

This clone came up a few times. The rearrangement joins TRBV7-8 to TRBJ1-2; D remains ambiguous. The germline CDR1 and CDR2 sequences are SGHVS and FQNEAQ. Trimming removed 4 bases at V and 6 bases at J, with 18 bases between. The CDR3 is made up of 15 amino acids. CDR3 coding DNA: TGTGCCAGCAGCTCATTACCCGCAGGAACGGATGGCTACACCTTC. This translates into CASSSLPAGTDGYTF.

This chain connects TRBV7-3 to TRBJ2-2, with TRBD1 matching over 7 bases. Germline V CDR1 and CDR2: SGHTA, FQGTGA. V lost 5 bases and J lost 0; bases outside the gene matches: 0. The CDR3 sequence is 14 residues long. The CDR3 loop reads CASSGTANTGELFF. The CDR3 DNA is TGTGCCAGCAGCGGGACAGCGAACACCGGGGAGCTGTTTTTT.

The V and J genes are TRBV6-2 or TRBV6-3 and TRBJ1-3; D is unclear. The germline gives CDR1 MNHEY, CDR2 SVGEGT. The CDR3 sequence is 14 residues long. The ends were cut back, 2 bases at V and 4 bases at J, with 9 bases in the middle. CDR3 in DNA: TGTGCCAGCAGTTACAGGGCAGCGGGAAACACCATATATTTT. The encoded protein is CASSYRAAGNTIYF.

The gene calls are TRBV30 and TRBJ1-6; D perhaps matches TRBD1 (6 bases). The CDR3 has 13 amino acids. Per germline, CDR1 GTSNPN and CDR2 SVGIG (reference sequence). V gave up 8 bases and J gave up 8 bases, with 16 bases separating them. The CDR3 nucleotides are TGTGCCGGGGGCGGCGACACATATTCACCCCTCCACTTT. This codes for CAGGGDTYSPLHF.

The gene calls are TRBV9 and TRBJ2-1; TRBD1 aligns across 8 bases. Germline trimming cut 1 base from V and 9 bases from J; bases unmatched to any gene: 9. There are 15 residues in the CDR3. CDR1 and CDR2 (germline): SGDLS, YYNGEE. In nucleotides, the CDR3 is TGTGCCAGCAGCGTATCAGGACAGGGACGGGGTGAGCAGTTCTTC. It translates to CASSVSGQGRGEQFF.

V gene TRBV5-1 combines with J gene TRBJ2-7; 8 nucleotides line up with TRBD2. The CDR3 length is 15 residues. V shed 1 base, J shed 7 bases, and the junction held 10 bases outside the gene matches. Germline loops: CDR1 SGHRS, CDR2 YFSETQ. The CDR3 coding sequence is TGCGCCAGCAGCTTGAACGCGGGGGGTCCCCTGGAGCAGTACTTC. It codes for CASSLNAGGPLEQYF.

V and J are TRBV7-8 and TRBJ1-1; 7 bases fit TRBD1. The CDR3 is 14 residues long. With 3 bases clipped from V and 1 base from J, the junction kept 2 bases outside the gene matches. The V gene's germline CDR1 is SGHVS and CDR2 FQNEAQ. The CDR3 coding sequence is TGTGCCAGCAGCTTGGGACAGTCGAACACTGAAGCTTTCTTT. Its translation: CASSLGQSNTEAFF.

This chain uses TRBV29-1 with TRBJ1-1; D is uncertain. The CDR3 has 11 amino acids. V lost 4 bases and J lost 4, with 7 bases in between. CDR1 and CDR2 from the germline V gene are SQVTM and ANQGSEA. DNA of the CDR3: TGCAGCGTTGGCCTTGGCACTGAAGCTTTCTTT. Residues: CSVGLGTEAFF.

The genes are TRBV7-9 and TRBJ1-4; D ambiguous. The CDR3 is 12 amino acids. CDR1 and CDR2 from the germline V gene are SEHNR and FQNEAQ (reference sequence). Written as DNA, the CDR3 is TGTGGCTACGTCGGGCTCGCTGAAAAACTGTTTTTT. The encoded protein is CGYVGLAEKLFF.

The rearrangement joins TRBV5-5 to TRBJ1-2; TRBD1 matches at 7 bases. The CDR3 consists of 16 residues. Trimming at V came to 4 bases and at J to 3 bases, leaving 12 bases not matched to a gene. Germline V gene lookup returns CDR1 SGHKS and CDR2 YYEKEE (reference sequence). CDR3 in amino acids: CASSPAQGGVDYGYTF. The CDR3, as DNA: TGTGCCAGCAGCCCCGCCCAGGGGGGGGTAGACTATGGCTACACCTTC.

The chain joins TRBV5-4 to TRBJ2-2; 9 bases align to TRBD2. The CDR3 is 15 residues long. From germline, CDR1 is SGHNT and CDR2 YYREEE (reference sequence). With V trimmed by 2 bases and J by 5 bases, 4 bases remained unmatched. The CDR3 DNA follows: TGTGCCAGCAGCTTAAGCGGGGGGATTACCGGGGAGCTGTTTTTT. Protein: CASSLSGGITGELFF.

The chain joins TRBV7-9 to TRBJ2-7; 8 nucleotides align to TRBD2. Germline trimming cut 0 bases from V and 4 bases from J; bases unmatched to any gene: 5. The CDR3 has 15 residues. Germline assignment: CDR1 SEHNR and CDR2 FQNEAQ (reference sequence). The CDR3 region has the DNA TGTGCCAGCAGCTTAGCTAGCGGGATAGCGTACGAGCAGTACTTC. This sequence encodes CASSLASGIAYEQYF. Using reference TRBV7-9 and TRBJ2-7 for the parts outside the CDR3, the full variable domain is DTGVSQNPRHKITKRGQNVTFRCDPISEHNRLYWYRQTLGQGPEFLTYFQNEAQLEKSRLLSDRFSAERPKGSFSTLEIQRTEQGDSAMYLCASSLASGIAYEQYFGPGTRLTVT.

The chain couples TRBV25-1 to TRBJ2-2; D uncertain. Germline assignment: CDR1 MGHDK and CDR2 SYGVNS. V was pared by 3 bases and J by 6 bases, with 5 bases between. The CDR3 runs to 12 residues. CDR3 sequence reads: CASSEPPGELFF. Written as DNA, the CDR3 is TGTGCCAGCAGTGAGCCGCCCGGGGAGCTGTTTTTT.

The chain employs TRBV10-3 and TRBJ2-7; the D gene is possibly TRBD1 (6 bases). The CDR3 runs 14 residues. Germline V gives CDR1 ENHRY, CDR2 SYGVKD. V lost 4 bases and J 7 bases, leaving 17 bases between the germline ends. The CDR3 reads CAISASRDNPEQYF. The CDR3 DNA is TGTGCCATCAGTGCTTCCCGGGACAACCCGGAGCAGTACTTC.

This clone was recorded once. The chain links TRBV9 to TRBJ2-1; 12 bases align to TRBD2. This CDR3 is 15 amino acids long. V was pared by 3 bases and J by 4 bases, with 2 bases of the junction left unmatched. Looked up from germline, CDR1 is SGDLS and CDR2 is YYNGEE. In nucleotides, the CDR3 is TGTGCCAGCAGCGCGGGACTAGCGGGTTACAATGAGCAGTTCTTC. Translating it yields CASSAGLAGYNEQFF. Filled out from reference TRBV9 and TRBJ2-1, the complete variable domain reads DSGVTQTPKHLITATGQRVTLRCSPRSGDLSVYWYQQSLDQGLQFLIQYYNGEERAKGNILERFSAQQFPDLHSELNLSSLELGDSALYFCASSAGLAGYNEQFFGPGTRLTVL.

The CDR3 nucleotides read TGCGCCAGCAGCTTGGGACGTCAGGGGCGGACTTATGGCTACACCTTC. Encoded protein: CASSLGRQGRTYGYTF. The V and J genes are TRBV5-1 and TRBJ1-2; D might be TRBD1 (6 bases). Germline values: CDR1 SGHRS, CDR2 YFSETQ. The V end was cut by 0 bases, the J end by 5 bases, with 17 bases between. The CDR3 runs to 16 residues.

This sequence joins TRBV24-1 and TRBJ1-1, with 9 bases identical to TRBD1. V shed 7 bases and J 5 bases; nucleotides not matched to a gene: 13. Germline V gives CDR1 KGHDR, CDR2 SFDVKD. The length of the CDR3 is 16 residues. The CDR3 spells CATRAGQGTVATEAFF. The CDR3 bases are TGTGCCACCAGGGCGGGACAGGGAACGGTGGCGACTGAAGCTTTCTTT.

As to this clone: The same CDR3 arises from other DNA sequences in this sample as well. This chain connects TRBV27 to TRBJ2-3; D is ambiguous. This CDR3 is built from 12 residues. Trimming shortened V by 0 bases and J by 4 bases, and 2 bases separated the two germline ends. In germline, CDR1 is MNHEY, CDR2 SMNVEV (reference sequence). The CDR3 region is CASSLSSDTQYF. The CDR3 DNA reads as TGTGCCAGCAGTTTATCGTCAGATACGCAGTATTTT.

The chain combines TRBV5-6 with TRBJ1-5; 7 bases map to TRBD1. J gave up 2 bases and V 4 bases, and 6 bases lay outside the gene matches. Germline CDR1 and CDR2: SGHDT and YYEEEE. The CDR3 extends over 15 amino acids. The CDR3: CASSRTGAGNQPQHF. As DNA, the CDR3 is TGTGCCAGCAGCCGAACAGGGGCAGGCAATCAGCCCCAGCATTTT.

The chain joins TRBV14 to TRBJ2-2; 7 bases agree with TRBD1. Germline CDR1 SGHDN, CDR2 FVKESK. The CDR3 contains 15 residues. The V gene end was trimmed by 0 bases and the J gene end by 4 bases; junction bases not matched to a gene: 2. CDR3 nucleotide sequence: TGTGCCAGCAGCCAAGAGACAGGGATCACCGGGGAGCTGTTTTTT. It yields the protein CASSQETGITGELFF.